The 31 T cell receptor beta chains in this list originate from one sample, sequenced in a study of blood T cell repertoires in COVID-19. The repertoire was sequenced with immunoSEQ multiplex PCR; TCRdb's copy has only in-frame clones and lacks some. There are roughly 250,000 clones in the sample; roughly 90% occur only once, and 10% to 15% lies in the top ten. The sequencing sample was made of peripheral blood. Every receptor here comes from a woman aged 25 to 39 with COVID-19, enrolled during active disease.

This chain links TRBV7-2 with TRBJ1-3, with D tentatively TRBD1 (6 bases). This CDR3 comprises 14 residues. The germline gives CDR1 SGHTA, CDR2 FQGNSA. The V end lost 4 bases, the J end lost 4 bases, and 11 bases lay between the germline ends. The CDR3 DNA follows: TGTGCCAGCAGCTGGACGACAGGCGGAAACACCATATATTTT. Protein product: CASSWTTGGNTIYF. Full variable domain (remainder filled in from reference TRBV7-2 and TRBJ1-3): GAGVSQSPSNKVTEKGKDVELRCDPISGHTALYWYRQSLGQGLEFLIYFQGNSAPDKSGLPSDRFSAERTGGSVSTLTIQRTQQEDSAVYLCASSWTTGGNTIYFGEGSWLTVV.

The rearrangement uses TRBV19 and TRBJ2-3, with 7 bases aligning to TRBD2. Germline assignment: CDR1 LNHDA and CDR2 SQIVND (reference sequence). V dropped 0 bases and J dropped 9; count of bases not matched to a gene: 9. The CDR3 spans 15 residues. CDR3 residues: CASSIDKASGRTQYF. DNA for the CDR3: TGTGCCAGTAGTATAGATAAGGCTAGCGGAAGGACGCAGTATTTT.

The chain uses TRBV7-7 and TRBJ2-5, with a weak D call TRBD2 (7 bases). The CDR3 consists of 15 residues. Germline V gives CDR1 SSHAT, CDR2 FNYEAQ (reference sequence). Trimming stripped 5 bases from V and 5 bases from J, with 18 bases between. CDR3 sequence reads: CASSRRGALAETQYF. The CDR3 DNA follows: TGTGCCAGCAGCCGACGGGGGGCCCTCGCCGAGACCCAGTACTTC.

The V and J genes are TRBV25-1 and TRBJ1-2; no clear D. Between the trimmed V and J ends, which lost 3 bases and 5 bases, there was a span of 7 bases. Germline CDR1 MGHDK, CDR2 SYGVNS. The CDR3 extends over 12 amino acids. The CDR3 spells CASSDGRYGYTF. The CDR3 bases are TGTGCCAGCAGTGATGGTCGGTATGGCTACACCTTC.

The chain employs TRBV7-9 and TRBJ2-5; 7 bases line up with TRBD2. Trimming took 8 bases from V and 2 from J; bases not matched to a gene: 8. The CDR3 is 14 residues long. Germline CDR1 reads SEHNR; CDR2 reads FQNEAQ (reference sequence). CDR3 sequence: CASGNGGGQETQYF. As DNA, the CDR3 is TGTGCCAGCGGAAATGGCGGGGGTCAAGAGACCCAGTACTTC.

This sequence joins TRBV29-1 and TRBJ2-3; 11 bases align to TRBD2. Germline V gene sequence: CDR1 SQVTM, CDR2 ANQGSEA. The V gene end was trimmed by 3 bases and the J gene end by 7 bases; junction bases not matched to a gene: 3. The CDR3 is 13 amino acids. The CDR3 reads CSVETSGTNTQYF. CDR3 sequence (DNA): TGCAGCGTTGAGACTAGCGGGACTAATACGCAGTATTTT.

The genes are TRBV2 and TRBJ2-1; tentatively, D is TRBD1 (6 bases). The V gene's germline CDR1 is SNHLY and CDR2 FYNNEI. This CDR3 spans 14 amino acids. V lost 6 bases and J 4 bases, leaving 13 bases between the germline ends. The DNA for the CDR3 is TGTGCCAGCAGCTCCGGGACACCTTACAATGAGCAGTTCTTC. Its translation: CASSSGTPYNEQFF.

V and J are TRBV29-1 and TRBJ2-5; 9 bases agree with TRBD2. This CDR3 comprises 17 residues. Trimming at V came to 7 bases and at J to 0 bases, leaving 15 bases not matched to a gene. Germline V CDR1 and CDR2: SQVTM, ANQGSEA. The CDR3 loop reads CSGRATGRLADQETQYF. In nucleotides, the CDR3 is TGCAGCGGTCGGGCCACCGGCCGACTAGCGGACCAAGAGACCCAGTACTTC.

This clone appeared a single time. The chain has TRBV27 and TRBJ1-6; D may be TRBD1 (5 bases). Germline CDR1 is MNHEY and CDR2 is SMNVEV (reference sequence). Trimming pared 4 bases from V and 10 bases from J, leaving 14 bases between. This CDR3 is 14 amino acids long. CDR3 amino acids: CASSSRGSWSPLHF. The DNA for the CDR3 is TGTGCCAGCAGTTCAAGGGGTTCTTGGTCACCCCTCCACTTT.

This chain links TRBV18 with TRBJ2-1, with TRBD2 identical over 7 bases. This CDR3 comprises 16 residues. V was clipped by 0 bases and J by 7 bases; unmatched bases: 9. Germline CDR1 is KGHSH and CDR2 is LQKENI. CDR3 region: CASSPPARGRANEQFF. The CDR3 DNA sequence: TGTGCCAGCTCACCACCTGCACGGGGGAGGGCTAATGAGCAGTTCTTC.

The chain uses TRBV9 and TRBJ2-5; D not resolved. This CDR3 is built from 13 residues. Trimming shortened V by 0 bases and J by 4 bases, and 7 bases separated the two germline ends. Germline V lookup: CDR1 SGDLS, CDR2 YYNGEE. CDR3 bases: TGTGCCAGCAGCGTAGCGGCGGCAGAGACCCAGTACTTC. This gives the protein CASSVAAAETQYF.

V usage is TRBV5-1 and J usage is TRBJ2-1; 7 bases align to TRBD1. CDR1 and CDR2 from the germline V gene are SGHRS and YFSETQ. The J segment lost 9 bases and the V segment lost 3 bases, leaving 3 bases of the junction unmatched. This CDR3 has 12 residues. CDR3 protein: CASSWDSLEQFF. In DNA form, the CDR3 reads TGCGCCAGCAGCTGGGACAGTCTTGAGCAGTTCTTC.

The V call is TRBV18, the J call TRBJ2-3; no reliable D call. The V gene lost 9 bases and the J gene lost 6 bases, with 10 bases spanning the gap. The germline V gene encodes CDR1 KGHSH and CDR2 LQKENI. CDR3 size: 11 residues. The CDR3 loop is CASSQWDTQYF. CDR3 nucleotides: TGTGCCAGTTCTCAGTGGGATACGCAGTATTTT.

About this clone itself: Germline is not matched at one junction end, which may reflect a read error. The chain joins TRBV5-4 to TRBJ1-6, with D tentatively TRBD1 (5 bases). Germline CDR1 reads SGHNT; CDR2 reads YYREEE (reference sequence). CDR3 size: 12 residues. In DNA form, the CDR3 reads TGTGCCAGCAGGTTGGAAGGGGCACCCCTCCACTTT. Encoded protein: CASRLEGAPLHF.

The genes are TRBV3-1 (or the pseudogene TRBV3-2) and TRBJ1-2; D is ambiguous. The CDR3 has 17 residues. Looked up from germline, CDR1 is LGHDT and CDR2 is YNNKEL (reference sequence). The V and J ends lost 0 bases and 4 bases respectively, with 18 bases between them. CDR3 residues: CASSQDVLLEGGYGYTF. DNA of the CDR3: TGTGCCAGCAGCCAAGATGTCCTCTTGGAAGGCGGCTATGGCTACACCTTC.

The chain employs TRBV19 and TRBJ2-2; 9 bases align to TRBD2. Unmatched junction bases numbered 8, after V lost 7 bases and J lost 8 bases. Germline CDR1 and CDR2: LNHDA and SQIVND (reference sequence). The CDR3 has 14 residues. The CDR3 spells CASTGLATMGELFF. The CDR3 DNA reads as TGTGCCAGTACCGGACTAGCGACGATGGGGGAGCTGTTTTTT.

Of note for this clone: Compared with germline, one end of the junction differs, possibly owing to a read error. This CDR3 reads CASRFSGGSSYNEQFF. DNA of the CDR3: TGTGCCAGCCGCTTTAGCGGAGGGAGCTCCTACAATGAGCAGTTCTTC. The rearrangement uses TRBV5-4 and TRBJ2-1; a weak D match, TRBD2 (6 bases). This CDR3 is built from 16 residues. The germline CDR1 and CDR2 sequences are SGHNT and YYREEE (reference sequence).

This clone appeared once. The chain couples TRBV18 to TRBJ1-4; TRBD1 matches 7 bases. V gave up 4 bases and J gave up 5 bases; unmatched junction bases: 1. Germline assignment: CDR1 KGHSH and CDR2 LQKENI. The CDR3 is made up of 13 amino acids. CDR3 sequence reads: CASSQGQNEKLFF. The CDR3 nucleotides are TGTGCCAGCTCACAGGGACAGAATGAAAAACTGTTTTTT.

The V call is TRBV19, the J call TRBJ2-3; tentative D call: TRBD2 (6 bases). Trimming stripped 0 bases from V and 3 bases from J, with 16 bases between. Per germline, CDR1 LNHDA and CDR2 SQIVND (reference sequence). The CDR3 sequence is 17 residues long. CDR3 sequence reads: CASSIDLELAFTDTQYF. The CDR3 DNA reads as TGTGCCAGTAGTATAGATCTAGAACTAGCTTTTACAGATACGCAGTATTTT.

This clone came up a few times. V gene TRBV5-6 combines with J gene TRBJ2-3; D might be TRBD2 (6 bases). With 1 base removed from V and 1 base from J, the gap between germline ends came to 16 bases. CDR3 length: 17 residues. Per the germline V gene, CDR1 is SGHDT and CDR2 is YYEEEE. CDR3 nucleotides: TGTGCCAGCAGCTTGTCTTGGCGGGGCTCTCGCACAGATACGCAGTATTTT. Its protein is CASSLSWRGSRTDTQYF.

The sample holds one count of this clone. J is TRBJ1-4 and V is TRBV5-1; 8 positions agree with TRBD1. Unmatched junction bases numbered 4, after V lost 1 base and J lost 8 bases. The CDR3 loop spans 14 amino acids. The V gene's germline CDR1 is SGHRS and CDR2 YFSETQ. DNA for the CDR3: TGCGCCAGCAGCTTGTCGACAGGGGTCGAAAAACTGTTTTTT. As protein: CASSLSTGVEKLFF.

The V call is TRBV20-1, the J call TRBJ2-7; D is unclear. Germline CDR1 reads DFQATT; CDR2 reads SNEGSKA (reference sequence). CDR3 length: 9 amino acids. DNA of the CDR3: TGCAGCGCCGGCTACGAGCAGTACTTC. It translates to CSAGYEQYF.

This rearrangement joins TRBV18 to TRBJ2-2, with TRBD1 identical over 12 bases. V lost 4 bases and J lost 5; bases outside the gene matches: 14. Germline V gene data show CDR1 as KGHSH and CDR2 as LQKENI. The CDR3 extends over 19 amino acids. This chain's CDR3 is CASSHTPGQGAVETGELFF. DNA of the CDR3: TGTGCCAGCTCACATACCCCGGGACAGGGGGCCGTTGAGACCGGGGAGCTGTTTTTT. The full variable domain, rest sourced from reference TRBV18 and TRBJ2-2, is NAGVMQNPRHLVRRRGQEARLRCSPMKGHSHVYWYRQLPEEGLKFMVYLQKENIIDESGMPKERFSAEFPKEGPSILRIQQVVRGDSAAYFCASSHTPGQGAVETGELFFGEGSRLTVL.

V gene TRBV19 combines with J gene TRBJ2-5, with D hard to call. The V gene lost 0 bases and the J gene lost 5 bases, with 10 bases spanning the gap. From germline, CDR1 is LNHDA and CDR2 SQIVND (reference sequence). The CDR3 is made up of 14 amino acids. As DNA, the CDR3 is TGTGCCAGTAGTATAGATATGGAGACGGAGACCCAGTACTTC. Its protein product is CASSIDMETETQYF.

This chain links TRBV3-1 (or the pseudogene TRBV3-2) with TRBJ1-1, with 7 nucleotides matching TRBD1. This CDR3 is built from 15 residues. CDR1 and CDR2 from the germline V gene are LGHDT and YNNKEL (reference sequence). V gave up 4 bases and J gave up 0 bases; unmatched junction bases: 5. The CDR3 sequence: CASSRNRGLNTEAFF. The CDR3 bases are TGTGCCAGCAGCCGCAACAGGGGATTGAACACTGAAGCTTTCTTT.

The rearrangement joins TRBV6-5 to TRBJ1-1; D is unresolved. The CDR3 is made up of 14 amino acids. Germline V CDR1 and CDR2: MNHEY, SVGAGI. V shed 2 bases and J shed 0 bases, with 7 bases lying between them. The CDR3 DNA sequence: TGTGCCAGCAGTTACGGAGCGATGAACACTGAAGCTTTCTTT. It encodes CASSYGAMNTEAFF.

J is TRBJ2-1 and V is TRBV4-1; 9 bases align to TRBD1. The CDR3 sequence is 16 residues long. V was pared by 2 bases and J by 8 bases, with 10 bases of the junction left unmatched. CDR1 MGHRA and CDR2 YSYEKL come from the germline V gene. The CDR3 region has the DNA TGCGCCAGCAGCCAATCCGGGACAGGGAGGTTCGATGAGCAGTTCTTC. It translates to CASSQSGTGRFDEQFF.

This chain uses TRBV5-1 with TRBJ2-2; 8 bases are a match to TRBD1. V shed 7 bases and J 8 bases; nucleotides not matched to a gene: 13. CDR3 size: 15 residues. Germline loops: CDR1 SGHRS, CDR2 YFSETQ. DNA of the CDR3: TGCGCCAGCGCTATAACAGGGGGTAATTCGGGGGAGCTGTTTTTT. Its translation is CASAITGGNSGELFF.

The chain links TRBV2 to TRBJ1-1, with D possibly TRBD1 on 6 matching bases. The V and J ends lost 6 bases and 9 bases respectively, with 20 bases between them. The germline V gene has CDR1 SNHLY and CDR2 FYNNEI. This CDR3 contains 14 residues. The CDR3 reads CASRGGQGAMKAFF. The CDR3 DNA is TGTGCCAGCAGGGGGGGGCAGGGTGCCATGAAAGCTTTCTTT.

A single count supports this clone. In DNA, the CDR3 is TGTGCCAGCAGTCGACTAGCGGGGGCCGCCTACAATGAGCAGTTCTTC. Translating it yields CASSRLAGAAYNEQFF. The V call is TRBV7-9, the J call TRBJ2-1, with 12 bases matching TRBD2. Trimming at V came to 6 bases and at J to 2 bases, leaving 5 bases not matched to a gene. CDR3 length: 16 residues. Germline V CDR1 and CDR2: SEHNR, FQNEAQ (reference sequence).

The gene calls are TRBV19 and TRBJ2-1, with a possible D match to TRBD2 (5 bases). The CDR3 has 13 amino acids. With 7 bases removed from V and 1 base from J, the gap between germline ends came to 8 bases. Germline loops: CDR1 LNHDA, CDR2 SQIVND (reference sequence). The CDR3 coding sequence is TGTGCCAGTACCGGGGAGTCCTACAATGAGCAGTTCTTC. Encoded protein: CASTGESYNEQFF.